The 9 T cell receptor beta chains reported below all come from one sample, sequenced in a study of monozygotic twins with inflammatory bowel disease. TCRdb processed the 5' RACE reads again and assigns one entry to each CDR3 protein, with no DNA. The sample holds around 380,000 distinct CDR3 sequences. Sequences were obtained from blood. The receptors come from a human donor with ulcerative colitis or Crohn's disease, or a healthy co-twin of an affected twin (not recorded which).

The CDR3 is CSAQGDFRGTYEQYF. The chain links TRBV20-1 to TRBJ2-7; TCRdb selects TRBD1, and the lack of DNA leaves this call unchecked. The length of the CDR3 is 15 residues. Germline CDR1 DFQATT, CDR2 SNEGSKA (reference sequence).

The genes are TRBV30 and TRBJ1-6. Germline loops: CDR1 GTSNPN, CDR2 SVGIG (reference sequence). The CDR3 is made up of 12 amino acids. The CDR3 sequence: CAWSQTTSPLHF. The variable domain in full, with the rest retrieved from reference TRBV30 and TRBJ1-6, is SQTIHQWPATLVQPVGSPLSLECTVEGTSNPNLYWYRQAAGRGLQLLFYSVGIGQISSEVPQNLSASRPQDRQFILSSKKLLLSDSGFYLCAWSQTTSPLHFGNGTRLTVT.

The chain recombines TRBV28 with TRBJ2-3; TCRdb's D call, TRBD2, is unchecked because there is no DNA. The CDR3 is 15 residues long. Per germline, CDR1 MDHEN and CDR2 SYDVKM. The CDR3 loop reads CASTGAGAWTDTQYF.

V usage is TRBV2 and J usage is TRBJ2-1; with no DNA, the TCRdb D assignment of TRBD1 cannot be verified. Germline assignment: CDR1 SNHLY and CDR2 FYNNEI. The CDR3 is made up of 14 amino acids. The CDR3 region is CASRRDRSYNEQFF.

CDR3 loop: CASSLFGGLPSEQYF. The chain uses TRBV5-1 and TRBJ2-7. Per the germline V gene, CDR1 is SGHRS and CDR2 is YFSETQ. This CDR3 is built from 15 residues.

Here the CDR3 reads CASSLAAVRSGNTIYF. This chain joins TRBV12-3 or TRBV12-4 and TRBJ1-3. The CDR3 contains 16 residues.

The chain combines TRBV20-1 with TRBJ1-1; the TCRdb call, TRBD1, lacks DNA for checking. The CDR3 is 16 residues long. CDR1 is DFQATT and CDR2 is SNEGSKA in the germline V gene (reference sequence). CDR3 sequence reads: CSARGWGSGWNTEAFF.

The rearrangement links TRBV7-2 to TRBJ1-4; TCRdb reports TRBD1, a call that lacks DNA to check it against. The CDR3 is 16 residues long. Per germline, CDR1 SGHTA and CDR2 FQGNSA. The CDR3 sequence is CASSAYGDRDFEKLFF.

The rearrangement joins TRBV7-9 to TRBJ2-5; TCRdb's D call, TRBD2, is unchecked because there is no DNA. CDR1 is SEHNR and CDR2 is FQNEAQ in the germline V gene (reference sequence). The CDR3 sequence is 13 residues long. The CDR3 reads CASRPGLLETQYF.